This T cell receptor beta chain was recovered during a study of OX40 agonist ivuxolimab in advanced cancers. This clone was counted only a few times. Its antigen is as yet unknown. Regarding the study as a whole: At 0.1-3.0 mg/kg, partial responders had clonal expansion among the lowest observed. At 0.1 to 3.0 mg/kg and by week 6, clonal expansion occurred in CD4+ and CD8+ blood T cells.

Using immunoSEQ multiplex PCR, the repertoire was profiled, and TCRdb retains in-frame clones only, with some absent. The table records 50,000 to 85,000 clones, roughly 87% of them present only once. Trimming removed 3 bases from V and 8 bases from J, with 11 bases in between. This CDR3 is 12 amino acids long. Germline V gives CDR1 SGHRS, CDR2 YFSETQ. The rearrangement uses TRBV5-1 and TRBJ1-2; no reliable D call. The sequenced sample was CD4+ or CD8+ T cells sorted from blood, obtained in a trial of the OX40 agonist ivuxolimab. The source is an adult with an advanced solid tumor such as melanoma, head and neck, liver or kidney cancer. CDR3: CASSSEIWGYTF. Written as DNA, the CDR3 is TGCGCCAGCAGCTCGGAGATTTGGGGCTACACCTTC.